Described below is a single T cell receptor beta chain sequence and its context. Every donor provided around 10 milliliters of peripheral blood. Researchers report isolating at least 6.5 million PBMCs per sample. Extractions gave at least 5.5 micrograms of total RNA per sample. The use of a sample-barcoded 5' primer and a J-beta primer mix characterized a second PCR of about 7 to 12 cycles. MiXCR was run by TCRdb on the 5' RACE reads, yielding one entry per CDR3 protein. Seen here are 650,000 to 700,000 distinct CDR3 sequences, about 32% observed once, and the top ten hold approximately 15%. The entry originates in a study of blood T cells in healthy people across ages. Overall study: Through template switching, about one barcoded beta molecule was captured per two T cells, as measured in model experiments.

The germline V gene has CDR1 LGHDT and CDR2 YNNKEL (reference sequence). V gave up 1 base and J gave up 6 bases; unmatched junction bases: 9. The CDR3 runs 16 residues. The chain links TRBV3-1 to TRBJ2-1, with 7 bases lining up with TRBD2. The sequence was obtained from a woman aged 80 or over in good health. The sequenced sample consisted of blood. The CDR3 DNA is TGTGCCAGCAGCCAAGTCGGCGGGAGAGGGGCCAATGAGCAGTTCTTC. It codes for CASSQVGGRGANEQFF.